The 32 T cell receptor beta chains below come from one sample, sequenced in a study of shared clonotypes between healthy human individuals (dated by TCRdb to about 2020). The method behind the library was the immunoSEQ multiplex PCR assay. Here the immuneACCESS table is served through TCRdb, limited to in-frame sequences with V and J called. Missing clones are a known gap in these copies; in checked studies unresolved V genes cover under half, and the rest lacks a known reason. This sample comprises about 1 million clones, roughly 80% of them detected only once. The ten largest clones capture around 1.5% of the sample. The sequenced material came from memory CD4+ T cells sorted from blood. In the paper's terms, the cell subset or site label means: CD45RA-negative fraction. The receptors shown here come from a man aged 18 to 30 in good health.

The rearrangement links TRBV7-3 to TRBJ2-5; 12 positions match TRBD2. CDR3 length: 15 amino acids. V trimming: 4 bases; J trimming: 5 bases; junction bases outside the gene matches: 5. The germline V gene has CDR1 SGHTA and CDR2 FQGTGA. The CDR3: CASSSSGGARETQYF. In DNA form, the CDR3 reads TGTGCCAGCAGCTCTAGCGGGGGGGCCCGCGAGACCCAGTACTTC.

The chain carries TRBV5-1 and TRBJ2-7; D ambiguous. CDR1 and CDR2 from the germline V gene are SGHRS and YFSETQ. Trimming took off 7 bases at V and 2 bases at J, with 16 bases between the two ends. The CDR3 totals 14 residues. DNA for the CDR3: TGCGCCAGCCGCCAGAGCACGGCAACCTACGAGCAGTACTTC. Translating it yields CASRQSTATYEQYF.

This clone was observed a single time. CDR3: CALDRSSYEQYF. Here the CDR3 DNA reads TGTGCCTTAGACAGGTCCTCCTACGAGCAGTACTTC. V is TRBV30 and J is TRBJ2-5, with D maybe TRBD1 (6 bases). The DNA end is a closer match to TRBJ2-7, so the J assignment may be wrong. Germline values: CDR1 GTSNPN, CDR2 SVGIG (reference sequence). This CDR3 is 12 amino acids long.

The genes are TRBV29-1 and TRBJ1-4, with D possibly being TRBD1 (6 bases). Between the trimmed V and J ends, which lost 6 bases and 7 bases, there was a span of 12 bases. CDR3 length: 12 residues. Germline assignment: CDR1 SQVTM and CDR2 ANQGSEA. The CDR3 DNA follows: TGCAGCGTATCACAGGGCGGTGAAAAACTGTTTTTT. As protein: CSVSQGGEKLFF.

This chain joins TRBV6-1 and TRBJ1-2, with D unresolved. Germline CDR1 and CDR2: MNHNS and SASEGT. V was trimmed by 2 bases and J by 1 base, leaving 11 bases between them. The CDR3 is 15 residues long. CDR3 region: CASSEHLEGNYGYTF. DNA for the CDR3: TGTGCCAGCAGTGAACATTTAGAGGGTAACTATGGCTACACCTTC.

A word on this clone: The germline gene is not matched at one end of the junction; a read error may be the cause. The chain combines TRBV7-7 with TRBJ2-3; 7 nucleotides agree with TRBD1. This CDR3 contains 13 residues. Germline V gene sequence: CDR1 SSHAT, CDR2 FNYEAQ (reference sequence). The CDR3 loop is CASSATGEDTQYF. The CDR3 coding sequence is TGTGCTAGCAGCGCCACAGGGGAAGATACGCAGTATTTT.

The chain links TRBV11-2 to TRBJ2-5; 9 positions agree with TRBD2. V shed 3 bases and J 5 bases; nucleotides not matched to a gene: 1. Per germline, CDR1 SGHAT and CDR2 FQNNGV. The CDR3 spans 13 residues. The CDR3, as DNA: TGTGCCAGCAGCTTTAGCGGGAGTGAGACCCAGTACTTC. Protein: CASSFSGSETQYF.

The chain combines TRBV5-1 with TRBJ2-1; 12 bases match TRBD1. This CDR3 spans 21 amino acids. The J segment lost 1 base and the V segment lost 2 bases, leaving 16 bases of the junction unmatched. Germline assignment: CDR1 SGHRS and CDR2 YFSETQ. The CDR3 sequence: CASSFFPPGQGASGSYNEQFF. CDR3 DNA sequence: TGCGCCAGCAGCTTTTTCCCCCCGGGACAGGGGGCGTCGGGATCCTACAATGAGCAGTTCTTC.

DNA for the CDR3: TGTGCCAGCAGCCAAATACGATTGGGGGGGGGCCCCCGAGATACGCAGTATTTT. It specifies CASSQIRLGGGPRDTQYF. This chain joins TRBV14 and TRBJ2-3; D is possibly TRBD2 (7 bases). The V end was cut by 2 bases, the J end by 5 bases, with 23 bases between. The V gene's germline CDR1 is SGHDN and CDR2 FVKESK. The CDR3 length is 18 residues.

The count of this clone is one. The chain recombines TRBV28 with TRBJ1-2; D may be TRBD1 (5 bases). Trimming took 5 bases from V and 5 from J, leaving 18 bases between them. The CDR3 is 15 residues long. CDR1 MDHEN and CDR2 SYDVKM come from the germline V gene. DNA of the CDR3: TGTGCCAGCAGTCCCCATGGGACTGGAAATTATGGCTACACCTTC. This sequence encodes CASSPHGTGNYGYTF.

The J gene is TRBJ1-1, the V gene TRBV5-4, with TRBD1 identical over 10 bases. With 5 bases clipped from V and 6 bases from J, the junction kept 7 bases outside the gene matches. This CDR3 contains 14 residues. Germline V gene lookup returns CDR1 SGHNT and CDR2 YYREEE (reference sequence). This chain's CDR3 is CASSLDRGQSEAFF. The CDR3 nucleotides read TGTGCCAGCAGTTTAGACAGGGGGCAGTCTGAAGCTTTCTTT.

On this clone itself: A read error may produce the germline difference seen at one junction end. The V and J genes are TRBV7-7 and TRBJ2-5; D is uncertain. CDR1 is SSHAT, CDR2 FNYEAQ, per germline (reference sequence). The CDR3 consists of 12 residues. Here the CDR3 reads CASSNGPETQYF. The CDR3 DNA is TGTGCTAGCAGCAATGGCCCGGAGACCCAGTACTTC.

This clone has just one count. The chain has TRBV5-4 and TRBJ2-6; TRBD1 matches at 8 bases. V was pared by 4 bases and J by 0 bases, with 6 bases of the junction left unmatched. CDR3 length equals 17 residues. Germline values: CDR1 SGHNT, CDR2 YYREEE (reference sequence). As DNA, the CDR3 is TGTGCCAGCAGCCCGAGGGACAGGTCCTCTGGGGCCAACGTCCTGACTTTC. Protein product: CASSPRDRSSGANVLTF.

The gene calls are TRBV19 and TRBJ1-1; 7 bases are a match to TRBD1. CDR3 length equals 15 residues. Germline CDR1 reads LNHDA; CDR2 reads SQIVND (reference sequence). V shed 5 bases and J 4 bases; nucleotides not matched to a gene: 10. CDR3 residues: CASSQGGGIGTEAFF. The CDR3 region has the DNA TGTGCCAGTAGTCAGGGAGGGGGCATCGGCACTGAAGCTTTCTTT.

J is TRBJ2-2 and V is TRBV4-3; 8 nucleotides match TRBD1. CDR1 and CDR2 (germline): LGHNA, YSLEER. The junction had 11 bases not matched to a gene; V was cut back by 5 bases and J by 6 bases. This CDR3 has 16 amino acids. The CDR3, as DNA: TGCGCCAGCAGCGTAGTCGACAGGGGTAACGCCGGGGAGCTGTTTTTT. It specifies CASSVVDRGNAGELFF.

The V and J genes are TRBV2 and TRBJ2-1; 11 bases agree with TRBD2. CDR1 and CDR2 from the germline V gene are SNHLY and FYNNEI. J lost 3 bases, V lost 5 bases, and 3 bases had no gene match. The CDR3 covers 15 residues. Here the CDR3 DNA reads TGTGCCAGCAGTTTAACTAGCGGGGGCTACAATGAGCAGTTCTTC. Protein product: CASSLTSGGYNEQFF.

V is TRBV11-2 and J is TRBJ2-2; possibly TRBD1 for D (6 bases). V lost 7 bases to trimming and J lost 2 bases, with 17 bases between them. The CDR3 covers 16 residues. The germline gives CDR1 SGHAT, CDR2 FQNNGV. CDR3 in amino acids: CASTRTGGYNTGELFF. In nucleotides, the CDR3 is TGTGCCAGCACCCGAACTGGGGGCTACAACACCGGGGAGCTGTTTTTT.

This chain uses TRBV5-1 with TRBJ2-1; a weak D match, TRBD2 (8 bases). V lost 0 bases and J lost 9, with 16 bases in between. The CDR3 extends over 15 amino acids. In germline, CDR1 is SGHRS, CDR2 YFSETQ. CDR3 sequence: CASSLDTGGGGEQFF. DNA for the CDR3: TGCGCCAGCAGCTTGGATACGGGAGGGGGCGGTGAGCAGTTCTTC.

The chain carries TRBV30 and TRBJ2-1; possibly TRBD2 for D (7 bases). The germline V gene has CDR1 GTSNPN and CDR2 SVGIG (reference sequence). V was cut by 5 bases and J by 3 bases, with 14 bases left in between. The CDR3 runs to 14 residues. The CDR3 coding sequence is TGTGCCTGGGGCTCCGGGGGGCTCTACAATGAGCAGTTCTTC. Amino acid sequence: CAWGSGGLYNEQFF.

CDR3 in amino acids: CATASQSFSGNTIYF. Written as DNA, the CDR3 is TGTGCCACCGCCTCCCAATCTTTCTCTGGAAACACCATATATTTT. The genes are TRBV6-5 and TRBJ1-3, with no clear D. The CDR3 contains 15 residues. Trimming pared 10 bases from V and 0 bases from J, leaving 16 bases between. Germline V gene data show CDR1 as MNHEY and CDR2 as SVGAGI.

This clone was recorded only once. The V call is TRBV14, the J call TRBJ2-7; no definite D call. V was clipped by 1 base and J by 0 bases, with 10 bases between them. Germline V gives CDR1 SGHDN, CDR2 FVKESK. The CDR3 has 15 amino acids. Written as DNA, the CDR3 is TGTGCCAGCAGCCAAGGGGTAACGAGCTCCTACGAGCAGTACTTC. Translating gives CASSQGVTSSYEQYF.

The gene calls are TRBV2 and TRBJ1-1; TRBD1 matches at 8 bases. Germline values: CDR1 SNHLY, CDR2 FYNNEI. The trim removed 5 bases at V and 1 base at J, leaving 3 bases unmatched. The CDR3 is 14 residues long. The DNA for the CDR3 is TGTGCCAGCAGTTCAACAGGGGGGAACACTGAAGCTTTCTTT. Its protein product is CASSSTGGNTEAFF.

The chain employs TRBV29-1 and TRBJ2-1, with 9 bases aligning to TRBD1. The CDR3 extends over 15 amino acids. Germline loops: CDR1 SQVTM, CDR2 ANQGSEA. V shed 6 bases and J 4 bases; nucleotides not matched to a gene: 10. CDR3 DNA: TGCAGCGTAGCCTCTACAGGGGGCTTTTACAATGAGCAGTTCTTC. The encoded protein is CSVASTGGFYNEQFF.

The V call is TRBV10-3, the J call TRBJ1-5, with 8 bases matching TRBD1. J gave up 5 bases and V 0 bases, and 9 bases lay outside the gene matches. This CDR3 has 17 residues. The germline V gene has CDR1 ENHRY and CDR2 SYGVKD. This chain's CDR3 is CAISESAPGGLYQPQHF. The CDR3 nucleotides read TGTGCCATCAGTGAGTCGGCGCCAGGGGGCTTGTATCAGCCCCAGCATTTT.

For this clone: The CDR3 does not end in the conserved phenylalanine or tryptophan, so this is likely a read error. It is unclear where the CDR3 begins or ends on the DNA, so no DNA is shown, and the CDR3 is as TCRdb lists it. CDR3 residues: CASSLRDRGAPRSL. The J gene is TRBJ2-7, the V gene TRBV6-6; the tabulated D call, TRBD1, remains unverified against the DNA. The CDR3 is 14 amino acids long, termini counted. CDR1 and CDR2 (germline): MNHNY, SVGAGI (reference sequence).

V is TRBV7-2 and J is TRBJ1-2; 9 nucleotides match TRBD1. V shed 2 bases and J 7 bases; nucleotides not matched to a gene: 5. The CDR3 totals 14 residues. The V gene's germline CDR1 is SGHTA and CDR2 FQGNSA. CDR3 bases: TGTGCCAGCAGCTTAAACAGGGGGCCAGGTGGCTACACCTTC. Protein: CASSLNRGPGGYTF.

The chain is built from TRBV5-4 and TRBJ2-5, with a tentative D call TRBD1 (6 bases). Germline CDR1 SGHNT, CDR2 YYREEE (reference sequence). CDR3 length: 14 amino acids. V shed 1 base and J shed 2 bases, with 9 bases lying between them. CDR3 sequence reads: CASSLPGAQETQYF. CDR3 nucleotides: TGTGCCAGCAGCTTGCCAGGGGCTCAAGAGACCCAGTACTTC.

This clone was found once. The chain is built from TRBV2 and TRBJ1-2; D remains ambiguous. The V and J ends lost 4 bases and 4 bases respectively, with 10 bases between them. CDR1 and CDR2 from the germline V gene are SNHLY and FYNNEI. This CDR3 spans 13 amino acids. CDR3 sequence (DNA): TGTGCCAGCAGTGCGGCAGTGGGCTATGGCTACACCTTC. Its protein is CASSAAVGYGYTF. The whole variable domain, remainder taken from reference TRBV2 and TRBJ1-2, is EPEVTQTPSHQVTQMGQEVILRCVPISNHLYFYWYRQILGQKVEFLVSFYNNEISEKSEIFDDQFSVERPDGSNFTLKIRSTKLEDSAMYFCASSAAVGYGYTFGSGTRLTVV.

The V and J genes are TRBV2 and TRBJ2-5; D may be TRBD1 (6 bases). The V gene's germline CDR1 is SNHLY and CDR2 FYNNEI. Trimming took 6 bases from V and 7 from J, leaving 15 bases between them. The length of the CDR3 is 13 residues. CDR3 loop: CASRTGQQGTQYF. CDR3 DNA: TGTGCCAGCAGGACAGGACAGCAGGGGACCCAGTACTTC.

The J gene is TRBJ1-6, the V gene TRBV13, with 10 nucleotides matching TRBD1. The length of the CDR3 is 14 residues. Germline CDR1 reads PRHDT; CDR2 reads FYEKMQ (reference sequence). V lost 6 bases to trimming and J lost 10 bases; unmatched junction nucleotides: 6. This chain's CDR3 is CASRIDRGRSPLHF. CDR3 in DNA: TGTGCCAGCAGAATAGACAGGGGGCGATCACCCCTCCACTTT.

The CDR3 region has the DNA TGTGCCAGCAGTGACGACAGGGTTACTGAAGCTTTCTTT. Translating it yields CASSDDRVTEAFF. The rearrangement uses TRBV2 and TRBJ1-1; TRBD1 matches at 7 bases. J gave up 5 bases and V 3 bases, and 3 bases lay outside the gene matches. The CDR3 has 13 amino acids. Germline CDR1 is SNHLY and CDR2 is FYNNEI.

The V and J genes are TRBV18 and TRBJ2-7; D not certain. Looked up from germline, CDR1 is KGHSH and CDR2 is LQKENI. CDR3 length equals 14 residues. V was trimmed by 0 bases and J by 5 bases, leaving 11 bases between them. The CDR3 is CASSPPSSRNEQYF. CDR3 DNA sequence: TGTGCCAGCTCACCACCGTCCAGTCGGAACGAGCAGTACTTC.